This entry is about one TCR beta chain. The antigen remains unidentified. When the RNA was reverse transcribed, random hexamers were used with an input of about 0.5 to 1 ug. An immunoSEQ multiplex PCR generated amplified TCR beta CDR3 products spanning 54 Vbeta and 13 Jbeta. TCRdb redid the calling of the immunoSEQ multiplex PCR reads with MiXCR, one entry per CDR3 protein. The sample shows about 100,000 distinct CDR3 sequences, 95% of them seen only once. TEMRA cells were FACS-enriched, and CD8+ and CD4+ T cells were isolated negatively. The entry originates in a study of CD8 T cells in Susac syndrome. Study-level points and caveats: The peak of CD8+ clonal expansion in Susac was seen in TEMRA cells and active patients. Acknowledgment was made by the study that its TCR sequencing and HLA analysis involved a relatively small number of individuals.

Sample: CD8+ T cells from PBMCs. This TCR derives from a human donor with Susac syndrome.

In nucleotides, the CDR3 is TGTGCCAGCAGCGGAGACTTCAAAGAGACCCAGTACTTC. It specifies CASSGDFKETQYF. The chain has TRBV9 and TRBJ2-5; D call uncertain. The CDR3 length is 13 residues. Germline CDR1 is SGDLS and CDR2 is YYNGEE. Between the trimmed V and J ends, which lost 3 bases and 3 bases, there was a span of 9 bases.